Following are 23 T cell receptor beta chains from one sample sequenced in a study of T-cell reconstitution after alpha-beta-depleted transplantation in children. This sample's TCRbeta library carried unique molecular identifier barcodes. TCRdb processed the PCR reads anew with MiXCR; each CDR3 protein has one entry. Counted here are around 680,000 distinct CDR3 sequences, about 15% occurring once; the ten biggest clones make up 0.9% to 1.2%. Sequenced here: PBMCs from the stem cell graft donor, sampled from the stem cell graft. The receptors derive from a human donor who donated a stem cell graft to a child with acute myeloid leukemia.

The sample holds many counts of this clonotype. The chain combines TRBV29-1 with TRBJ1-2; 8 nucleotides line up with TRBD1. V trimming: 2 bases; J trimming: 0 bases; junction bases outside the gene matches: 11. The CDR3 has 17 residues. Germline values: CDR1 SQVTM, CDR2 ANQGSEA. The CDR3 coding sequence is TGCAGCGTTGAATTGCAAGACAGGGGAGGAACTAACTATGGCTACACCTTC. Protein sequence: CSVELQDRGGTNYGYTF.

This clonotype has more than one count but fewer than ten. This rearrangement joins TRBV10-3 to TRBJ1-1, with D uncertain. Germline V CDR1 and CDR2: ENHRY, SYGVKD. This CDR3 spans 14 amino acids. Trimming took 5 bases from V and 1 from J, leaving 11 bases between them. Here the CDR3 DNA reads TGTGCCATCAGTCAAAGGGCCGAGAACACTGAAGCTTTCTTT. The encoded protein is CAISQRAENTEAFF.

In its sample, this clonotype was seen many times. The CDR3 reads CATSRDDYTDTQYF. The CDR3 bases are TGTGCCACCAGCAGAGATGACTACACAGATACGCAGTATTTT. J is TRBJ2-3 and V is TRBV15, with D possibly matching TRBD2 (5 bases). In germline, CDR1 is LNHNV, CDR2 YYDKDF (reference sequence). Trimming took off 0 bases at V and 2 bases at J, with 6 bases between the two ends. The CDR3 length is 14 residues.

This clonotype occurred many times. The chain uses TRBV6-6 and TRBJ1-2; D remains ambiguous. There are 11 residues in the CDR3. Germline CDR1 and CDR2: MNHNY and SVGAGI (reference sequence). Trimming cost V 7 bases and J 2 bases, with 5 bases left between them. Here the CDR3 reads CASISNYGYTF. The CDR3 DNA is TGTGCCAGCATTTCAAACTATGGCTACACCTTC.

This clonotype was counted many times. The V and J genes are TRBV20-1 and TRBJ2-2; D is undetermined. The CDR3 consists of 14 residues. Germline V gene lookup returns CDR1 DFQATT and CDR2 SNEGSKA (reference sequence). V lost 3 bases and J 2 bases, leaving 10 bases between the germline ends. CDR3 in DNA: TGCAGTGCTAGTGCGGACCGAAACACCGGGGAGCTGTTTTTT. Residues: CSASADRNTGELFF.

This sequence joins TRBV5-6 and TRBJ2-7, with TRBD1 identical over 7 bases. The CDR3 length is 14 residues. Germline lookup yields CDR1 SGHDT and CDR2 YYEEEE. J lost 0 bases, V lost 2 bases, and 2 bases had no gene match. CDR3 loop: CASSLPGGSYEQYV. The DNA of the CDR3 is TGTGCCAGCAGCTTACCAGGGGGCTCCTACGAGCAGTACGTC.

J is TRBJ2-5 and V is TRBV7-9, with 8 bases aligning to TRBD1. V trimming: 5 bases; J trimming: 2 bases; junction bases outside the gene matches: 4. The V gene's germline CDR1 is SEHNR and CDR2 FQNEAQ (reference sequence). This CDR3 contains 14 residues. CDR3 sequence (DNA): TGTGCCAGCAGCCAGGACAGGGCACAAGAGACCCAGTACTTC. Its protein is CASSQDRAQETQYF.

A remark on this clonotype: Just one base apart from a much larger clone, this may be a read error. V gene TRBV18 combines with J gene TRBJ1-2; 8 bases line up with TRBD1. Unmatched junction bases numbered 14, after V lost 2 bases and J lost 6 bases. The CDR3 runs to 17 residues. Germline CDR1 reads KGHSH; CDR2 reads LQKENI. The CDR3 nucleotides are TGTGCCAGCTCACCATCTCCTTGGGACAGGCTACAGAATGGCTACACCTTC. Its translation is CASSPSPWDRLQNGYTF. The full variable domain, its missing parts supplied by reference TRBV18 and TRBJ1-2, is NAGVMQNPRHLVRRRGQEARLRCSPMKGHSHVYWYRQLPEEGLKFMVYLQKENIIDESGMPKERFSAEFPKEGPSILRIQQVVRGDSAAYFCASSPSPWDRLQNGYTFGSGTRLTVV.

This clonotype showed up many times. CDR3 region: CATSRDRQGEQYF. CDR3 DNA sequence: TGTGCCACCAGCAGAGATCGCCAAGGGGAGCAGTACTTC. This chain uses TRBV15 with TRBJ2-7; D remains unclear. Deletions cut 0 bases from V and 7 bases from J, with 10 bases between. Germline V gene data show CDR1 as LNHNV and CDR2 as YYDKDF (reference sequence). CDR3 length: 13 residues.

This clonotype was detected ten times or more. This chain joins TRBV6-5 and TRBJ1-5; 7 bases match TRBD1. The CDR3 consists of 15 residues. V lost 5 bases to trimming and J lost 0 bases; unmatched junction nucleotides: 4. Germline CDR1 and CDR2: MNHEY and SVGAGI. The CDR3 region has the DNA TGTGCCAGCAGTCCACAGGGGTATAGCAATCAGCCCCAGCATTTT. Its translation: CASSPQGYSNQPQHF.

This clonotype was recorded many times. V usage is TRBV20-1 and J usage is TRBJ2-1; D possibly corresponds to TRBD2 (6 bases). CDR1 DFQATT and CDR2 SNEGSKA come from the germline V gene (reference sequence). V was trimmed by 3 bases and J by 6 bases, leaving 12 bases between them. The CDR3 spans 13 residues. CDR3 coding DNA: TGCAGTGCTAGGCTCCTAGCGACCAATGAGCAGTTCTTC. Protein product: CSARLLATNEQFF.

In this sample, this clonotype turned up many times. CDR3 DNA: TGTGCCAGCAGCCAACCCGGAACAGGGGAGACCCAGTACTTC. This encodes CASSQPGTGETQYF. The V and J genes are TRBV4-2 and TRBJ2-5; D is perhaps TRBD1 (6 bases). This CDR3 spans 14 amino acids. Trimming stripped 2 bases from V and 5 bases from J, with 12 bases between. The germline gives CDR1 LGHNA, CDR2 YNFKEQ.

This clonotype was recorded many times. This chain joins TRBV20-1 and TRBJ2-3, with a weak D call TRBD1 (5 bases). V gave up 6 bases and J gave up 5 bases, with 12 bases separating them. This CDR3 is built from 12 residues. CDR1 is DFQATT, CDR2 SNEGSKA, per germline (reference sequence). CDR3 amino acids: CSALLQGDTQYF. The CDR3 nucleotides are TGCAGTGCCCTTCTTCAGGGAGATACGCAGTATTTT.

This clonotype was seen a few times. The rearrangement links TRBV24-1 to TRBJ2-3, with D unclear. This CDR3 contains 15 residues. Germline V gene lookup returns CDR1 KGHDR and CDR2 SFDVKD. Trimming pared 9 bases from V and 5 bases from J, leaving 20 bases between. In DNA form, the CDR3 reads TGTGCCACCCCGCGGCCGGGCAGGTCTGGAGATACGCAGTATTTT. Amino acid sequence: CATPRPGRSGDTQYF.

The chain uses TRBV25-1 and TRBJ1-2; D uncertain. V was clipped by 3 bases and J by 8 bases, with 13 bases between them. CDR3 length: 13 amino acids. Germline V CDR1 and CDR2: MGHDK, SYGVNS. CDR3 region: CASSEEGLWGYTF. The CDR3 DNA reads TGTGCCAGCAGTGAGGAGGGATTGTGGGGCTACACCTTC.

CDR3 nucleotide sequence: TGCAGTGCTAGTGGGCAGGGAGGCTCCTACAATGAGCAGTTCTTC. This encodes CSASGQGGSYNEQFF. This sequence joins TRBV20-1 and TRBJ2-1; a weak D match, TRBD2 (6 bases). The V gene's germline CDR1 is DFQATT and CDR2 SNEGSKA (reference sequence). V shed 3 bases and J shed 0 bases, with 12 bases lying between them. The CDR3 contains 15 residues.

In this sample, this clonotype turned up many times. This chain joins TRBV29-1 and TRBJ1-4, with a tentative D call TRBD1 (6 bases). V was pared by 3 bases and J by 9 bases, with 14 bases between. Germline CDR1 SQVTM, CDR2 ANQGSEA. The CDR3 is 13 amino acids. CDR3 bases: TGCAGCGTTGATAGCCCCGGGGGCCAAAAACTGTTTTTT. Translating gives CSVDSPGGQKLFF.

The V call is TRBV20-1, the J call TRBJ2-1; TRBD2 matches 12 bases. Germline CDR1 is DFQATT and CDR2 is SNEGSKA (reference sequence). CDR3 size: 14 residues. V was pared by 7 bases and J by 5 bases, with 6 bases of the junction left unmatched. CDR3 sequence (DNA): TGCAGTGTTCCGACTAGCGGGGGTCACAATGAGCAGTTCTTC. Its protein is CSVPTSGGHNEQFF.

V and J are TRBV6-1 and TRBJ1-2; unclear D gene. Germline loops: CDR1 MNHNS, CDR2 SASEGT. The CDR3 runs to 13 residues. V was shortened by 5 bases and J by 6 bases, with 13 bases between the two germline ends. DNA of the CDR3: TGTGCCAGCAGTATCCGGGCCTCCGATGGCTACACCTTC. This encodes CASSIRASDGYTF.

This clonotype was seen only a few times. The chain employs TRBV5-1 and TRBJ1-5, with D hard to call. The CDR3 runs 13 residues. In germline, CDR1 is SGHRS, CDR2 YFSETQ. Trimming left V 0 bases short and J 8 bases short, with 9 bases between. The DNA of the CDR3 is TGCGCCAGCAGCTTGGGGAGTGCTGAGCCCCAGCATTTT. Amino acid sequence: CASSLGSAEPQHF.

This clonotype was recorded many times. This chain uses TRBV6-5 with TRBJ1-1, with D uncertain. Per germline, CDR1 MNHEY and CDR2 SVGAGI. Trimming removed 1 base from V and 2 bases from J, with 11 bases in between. The CDR3 is made up of 15 amino acids. The CDR3 nucleotides read TGTGCCAGCAGTTACTACGGTACAGAAAACACTGAAGCTTTCTTT. Encoded protein: CASSYYGTENTEAFF.

In this sample, this clonotype turned up many times. The chain has TRBV20-1 and TRBJ2-5, with D unclear. V lost 2 bases and J 7 bases, leaving 20 bases between the germline ends. The CDR3 is 15 amino acids. The germline V gene has CDR1 DFQATT and CDR2 SNEGSKA (reference sequence). CDR3 in DNA: TGCAGTGCTAGACCCACCCATACCGTCGGAGTGACCCAGTACTTC. It encodes CSARPTHTVGVTQYF.

This chain joins TRBV18 and TRBJ2-7, with no clear D. The V gene's germline CDR1 is KGHSH and CDR2 LQKENI. This CDR3 has 13 amino acids. Trimming took 0 bases from V and 4 from J, leaving 7 bases between them. CDR3 DNA sequence: TGTGCCAGCTCACCACCGGTGGGGTACGAGCAGTACTTC. This translates into CASSPPVGYEQYF.